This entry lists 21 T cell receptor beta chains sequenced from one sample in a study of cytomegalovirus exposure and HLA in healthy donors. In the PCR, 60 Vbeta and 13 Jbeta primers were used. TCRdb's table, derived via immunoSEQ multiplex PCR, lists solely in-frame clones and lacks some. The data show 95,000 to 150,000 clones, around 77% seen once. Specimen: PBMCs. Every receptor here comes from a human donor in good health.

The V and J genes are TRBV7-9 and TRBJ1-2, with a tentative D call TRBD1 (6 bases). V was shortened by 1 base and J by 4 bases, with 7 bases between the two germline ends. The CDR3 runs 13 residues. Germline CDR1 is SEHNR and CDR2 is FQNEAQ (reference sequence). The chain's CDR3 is CASSLGDIYGYTF. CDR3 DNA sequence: TGTGCCAGCAGCTTAGGGGACATCTATGGCTACACCTTC.

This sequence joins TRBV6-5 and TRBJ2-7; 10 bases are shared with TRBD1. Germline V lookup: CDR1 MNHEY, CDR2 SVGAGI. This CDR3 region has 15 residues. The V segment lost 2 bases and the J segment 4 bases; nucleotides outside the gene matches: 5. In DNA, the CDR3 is TGTGCCAGCAGTTACCTCGGACAGGGGGGTTACGAGCAGTACTTC. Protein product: CASSYLGQGGYEQYF.

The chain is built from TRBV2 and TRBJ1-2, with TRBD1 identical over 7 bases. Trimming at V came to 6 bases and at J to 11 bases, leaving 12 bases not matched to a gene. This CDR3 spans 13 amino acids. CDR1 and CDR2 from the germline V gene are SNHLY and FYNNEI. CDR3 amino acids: CASRPSKGAGYTF. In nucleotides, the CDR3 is TGTGCCAGCAGGCCATCGAAGGGGGCGGGATACACCTTC.

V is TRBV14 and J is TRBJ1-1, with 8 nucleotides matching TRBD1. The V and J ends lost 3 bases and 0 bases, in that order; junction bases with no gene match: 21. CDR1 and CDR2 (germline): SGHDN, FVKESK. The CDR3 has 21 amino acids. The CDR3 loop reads CASSHIHRQGSSLPMNTEAFF. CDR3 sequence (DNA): TGTGCCAGCAGCCACATACACAGACAGGGGTCCAGCCTTCCGATGAACACTGAAGCTTTCTTT.

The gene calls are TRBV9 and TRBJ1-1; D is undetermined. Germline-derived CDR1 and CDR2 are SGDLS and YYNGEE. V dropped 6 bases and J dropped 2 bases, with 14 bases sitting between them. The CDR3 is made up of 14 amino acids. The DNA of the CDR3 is TGTGCCAGCACCCGGTGGTTCCCTAACACTGAAGCTTTCTTT. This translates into CASTRWFPNTEAFF.

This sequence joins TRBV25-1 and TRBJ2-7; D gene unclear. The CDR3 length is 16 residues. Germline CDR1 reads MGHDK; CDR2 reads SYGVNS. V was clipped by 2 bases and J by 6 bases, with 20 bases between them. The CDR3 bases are TGTGCCAGCAGTGAAACCACGGGTGGGTTGACGGGCGAGCAGTACTTC. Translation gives CASSETTGGLTGEQYF.

This CDR3 reads CASSLTSSGRAEQYF. The CDR3 DNA is TGCGCCAGCAGCTTGACGTCTAGCGGGAGGGCTGAGCAGTACTTC. This chain uses TRBV5-1 with TRBJ2-7, with 12 bases matching TRBD2. Germline V gives CDR1 SGHRS, CDR2 YFSETQ. This CDR3 has 15 amino acids. J lost 7 bases, V lost 1 base, and 6 bases had no gene match.

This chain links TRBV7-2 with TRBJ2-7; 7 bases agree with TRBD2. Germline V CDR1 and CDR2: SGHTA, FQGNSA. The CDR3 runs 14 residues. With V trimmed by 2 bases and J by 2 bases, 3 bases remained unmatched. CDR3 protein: CASSLSGGPYEQYF. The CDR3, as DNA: TGTGCCAGCAGCTTATCGGGGGGACCCTACGAGCAGTACTTC.

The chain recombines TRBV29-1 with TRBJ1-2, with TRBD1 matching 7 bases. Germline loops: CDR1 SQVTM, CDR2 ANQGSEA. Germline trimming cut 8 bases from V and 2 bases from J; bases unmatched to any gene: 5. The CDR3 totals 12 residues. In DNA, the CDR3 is TGCAGCTTCCTGGACAGGAACTATGGCTACACCTTC. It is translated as CSFLDRNYGYTF.

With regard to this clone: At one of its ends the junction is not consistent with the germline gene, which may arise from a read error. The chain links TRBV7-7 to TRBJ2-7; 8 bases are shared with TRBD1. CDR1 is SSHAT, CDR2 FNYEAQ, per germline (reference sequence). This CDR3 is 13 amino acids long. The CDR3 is CASSLGQGWEQYF. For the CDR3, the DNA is TGTGCTAGCAGCCTTGGACAGGGCTGGGAGCAGTACTTC.

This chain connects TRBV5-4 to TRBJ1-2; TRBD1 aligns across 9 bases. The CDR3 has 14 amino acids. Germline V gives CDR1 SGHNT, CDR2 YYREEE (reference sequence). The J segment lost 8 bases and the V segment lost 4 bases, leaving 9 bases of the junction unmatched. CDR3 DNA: TGTGCCAGCAGCCTCCAGGGACAGGGCGGAGGCTACACCTTC. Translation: CASSLQGQGGGYTF.

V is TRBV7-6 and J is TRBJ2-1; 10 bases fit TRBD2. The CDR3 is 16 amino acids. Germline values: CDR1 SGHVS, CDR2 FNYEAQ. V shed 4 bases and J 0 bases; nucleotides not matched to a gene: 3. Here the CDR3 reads CASSSSGGSSYNEQFF. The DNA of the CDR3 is TGTGCCAGCAGCTCTAGCGGGGGCAGCTCCTACAATGAGCAGTTCTTC.

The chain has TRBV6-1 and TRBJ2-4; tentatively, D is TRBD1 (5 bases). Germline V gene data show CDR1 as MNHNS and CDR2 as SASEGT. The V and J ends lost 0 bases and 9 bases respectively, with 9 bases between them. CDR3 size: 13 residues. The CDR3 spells CASSEANRPIQYF. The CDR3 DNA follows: TGTGCCAGCAGTGAAGCTAACAGGCCCATTCAGTACTTC.

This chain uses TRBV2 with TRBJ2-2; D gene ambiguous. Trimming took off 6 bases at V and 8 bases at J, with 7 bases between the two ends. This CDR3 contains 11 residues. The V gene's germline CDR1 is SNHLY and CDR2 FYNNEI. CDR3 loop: CASRQKGELFF. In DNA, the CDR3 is TGTGCCAGCAGGCAGAAGGGGGAGCTGTTTTTT.

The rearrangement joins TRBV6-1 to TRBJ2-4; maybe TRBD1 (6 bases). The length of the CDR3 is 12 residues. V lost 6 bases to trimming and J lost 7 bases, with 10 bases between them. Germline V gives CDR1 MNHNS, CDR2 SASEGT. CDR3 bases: TGTGCCAGCAGCCTCACAGGGAACATTCAGTACTTC. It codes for CASSLTGNIQYF.

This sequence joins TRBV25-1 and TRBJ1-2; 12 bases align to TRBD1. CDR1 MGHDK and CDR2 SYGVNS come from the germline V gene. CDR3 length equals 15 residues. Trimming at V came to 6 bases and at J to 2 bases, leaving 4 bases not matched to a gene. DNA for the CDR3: TGTGCCAGCAGAGGGACAGGGGGCGTAAACTATGGCTACACCTTC. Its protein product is CASRGTGGVNYGYTF.

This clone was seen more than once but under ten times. The CDR3 protein is CASSSAGTGAYEQYF. CDR3 DNA sequence: TGTGCCAGCAGTTCCGCCGGGACAGGAGCCTACGAGCAGTACTTC. The V gene is TRBV28, the J gene TRBJ2-7; 8 bases match TRBD1. Germline V CDR1 and CDR2: MDHEN, SYDVKM. The length of the CDR3 is 15 residues. V lost 4 bases to trimming and J lost 2 bases; unmatched junction nucleotides: 7.

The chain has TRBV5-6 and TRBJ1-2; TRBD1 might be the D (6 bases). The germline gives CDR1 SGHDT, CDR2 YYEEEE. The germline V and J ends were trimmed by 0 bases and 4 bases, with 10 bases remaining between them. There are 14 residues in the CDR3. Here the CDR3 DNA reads TGTGCCAGCAGCTTGGGTCAGGGGACCTATGGCTACACCTTC. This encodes CASSLGQGTYGYTF.

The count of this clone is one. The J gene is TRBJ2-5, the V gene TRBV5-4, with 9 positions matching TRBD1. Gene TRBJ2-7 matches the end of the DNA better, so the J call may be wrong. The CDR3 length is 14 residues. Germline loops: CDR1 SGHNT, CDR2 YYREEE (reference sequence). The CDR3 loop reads CASSPPGQGYEQYF. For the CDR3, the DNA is TGTGCCAGCAGCCCCCCGGGACAGGGCTACGAGCAGTACTTC.

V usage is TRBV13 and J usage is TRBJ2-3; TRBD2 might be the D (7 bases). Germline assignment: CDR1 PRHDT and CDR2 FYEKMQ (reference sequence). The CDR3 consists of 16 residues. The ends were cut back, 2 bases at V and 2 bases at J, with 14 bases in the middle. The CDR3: CASSLRGAIYTDTQYF. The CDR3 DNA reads TGTGCCAGCAGCTTACGGGGGGCCATATACACAGATACGCAGTATTTT.

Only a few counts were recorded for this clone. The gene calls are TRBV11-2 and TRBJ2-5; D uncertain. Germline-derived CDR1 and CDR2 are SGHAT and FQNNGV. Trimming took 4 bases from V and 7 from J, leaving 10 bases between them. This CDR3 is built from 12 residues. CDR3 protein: CASSSPGATQYF. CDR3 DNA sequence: TGTGCCAGCAGCTCCCCTGGAGCGACCCAGTACTTC.